This is a list of T cell receptor beta chains from one sample in a study of T cell repertoires in cytomegalovirus infection. TCRdb passed the reads through MiXCR, listing each CDR3 protein once. The sample carries about 680,000 distinct CDR3 sequences, 20% to 25% recorded once. The sequenced material came from CD8+ T cells from PBMCs. Receptor source: a human donor in good health (CMV status not recorded). Some clones in this sample may be carry-over from other donors' samples. Both conserved end residues are trimmed from each CDR3.

J gene: TRBJ2-7
V gene: TRBV7-6
CDR3 protein: ASSQDRARVYEQY

J gene: TRBJ1-4
V gene: TRBV7-9
CDR3 protein: ASSSPGQIEEKLF

J gene: TRBJ1-5
V gene: TRBV6-2/TRBV6-3
CDR3 protein: ASSTQGSNQPQH

J gene: TRBJ2-2
V gene: TRBV27
CDR3 protein: ACSLTGTGELF

J gene: TRBJ2-1
V gene: TRBV7-9
CDR3 protein: ASSPQEWI

J gene: TRBJ2-7
V gene: TRBV7-8
CDR3 protein: ASSLGWDPLYEQY

J gene: TRBJ2-1
V gene: TRBV19
CDR3 protein: ASTASYNEQF

J gene: TRBJ2-1
V gene: TRBV7-6
CDR3 protein: ASSTRDIPAGNEQF

J gene: TRBJ2-3
V gene: TRBV7-8
CDR3 protein: ASRLRAGGPTDTQY

J gene: TRBJ1-2
V gene: TRBV7-2
CDR3 protein: ASSSRTGWDYGYT

J gene: TRBJ2-1
V gene: TRBV6-2/TRBV6-3
CDR3 protein: ASSYPTGANYNEQF

J gene: TRBJ2-1
V gene: TRBV9
CDR3 protein: ASSVAHPIEQF

J gene: TRBJ2-7
V gene: TRBV7-9
CDR3 protein: ASSLGAQGAYEQY

J gene: TRBJ2-7
V gene: TRBV7-9
CDR3 protein: ASSLVGPYEQY

J gene: TRBJ2-4
V gene: TRBV28
CDR3 protein: ASSLSGGAGNIQY

J gene: TRBJ1-1
V gene: TRBV7-8
CDR3 protein: ASSALTDLNTEAF

J gene: TRBJ1-1
V gene: TRBV6-6
CDR3 protein: ASSNPYGGYTEAF

J gene: TRBJ1-2
V gene: TRBV6-5
CDR3 protein: ASSGTGPWFTYGYT

J gene: TRBJ2-2
V gene: TRBV4-3
CDR3 protein: ASSQESTSNTGELF

J gene: TRBJ1-5
V gene: TRBV23-1
CDR3 protein: ASTYWGPSNQPQH

J gene: TRBJ2-2
V gene: TRBV28
CDR3 protein: ASRTYRGRDTGELF

J gene: TRBJ2-7
V gene: TRBV12-3/TRBV12-4
CDR3 protein: ASSSRLAGLGSYEQY

J gene: TRBJ1-2
V gene: TRBV5-5
CDR3 protein: ASSSGQGIYGYT

J gene: TRBJ1-6
V gene: TRBV6-5
CDR3 protein: ASSSSRTGASSYNSPLH

J gene: TRBJ2-1
V gene: TRBV20-1
CDR3 protein: SARDFSGRTSYNEQF

J gene: TRBJ2-3
V gene: TRBV20-1
CDR3 protein: SAIRDRATDTQY

J gene: TRBJ2-7
V gene: TRBV28
CDR3 protein: ASSPLVKKGSYEQY

J gene: TRBJ2-1
V gene: TRBV20-1
CDR3 protein: SARDVKDYNEQF